The 19 T cell receptor beta chains below come from one sample, sequenced in a study of shared clonotypes between healthy human individuals. The table came from immunoSEQ multiplex PCR; TCRdb's copy has only in-frame clones and leaves some out. Of roughly 500,000 clones listed, 96% are singletons. The sample was naive CD4+ T cells sorted from blood. Noted subset: CD45RA+ positively selected. The receptor source for this set is a woman aged 25 to 39 in good health.

V gene TRBV28 combines with J gene TRBJ2-5; TRBD1 matches at 7 bases. This CDR3 is built from 12 residues. The junction had 6 bases not matched to a gene; V was cut back by 7 bases and J by 7 bases. CDR1 is MDHEN, CDR2 SYDVKM, per germline. CDR3 DNA sequence: TGTGCCAGCAATTACAGGGGTAGGACCCAGTACTTC. Its translation: CASNYRGRTQYF.

The rearrangement links TRBV6-5 to TRBJ1-5; 8 bases line up with TRBD1. Germline values: CDR1 MNHEY, CDR2 SVGAGI. With V trimmed by 6 bases and J by 5 bases, 6 bases remained unmatched. CDR3 length equals 14 residues. CDR3 in amino acids: CASSRNRGDQPQHF. For the CDR3, the DNA is TGTGCCAGCAGCCGGAACAGGGGGGATCAGCCCCAGCATTTT.

The V gene is TRBV6-5, the J gene TRBJ2-3, with 8 bases aligning to TRBD2. Losses at the gene ends were 0 bases for V and 4 bases for J; bases not matched to a gene: 6. Germline V gene data show CDR1 as MNHEY and CDR2 as SVGAGI. CDR3 length equals 16 residues. This CDR3 is CASSYSGLAVADTQYF. CDR3 bases: TGTGCCAGCAGTTACTCCGGACTAGCCGTCGCAGATACGCAGTATTTT.

The V gene is TRBV5-1, the J gene TRBJ1-2, with D possibly TRBD1 on 5 matching bases. Germline lookup yields CDR1 SGHRS and CDR2 YFSETQ. The CDR3 sequence is 13 residues long. V was clipped by 3 bases and J by 8 bases, with 14 bases between them. CDR3 sequence reads: CASSSGPSGGYTF. As DNA, the CDR3 is TGCGCCAGCAGCTCGGGACCGTCAGGGGGCTACACCTTC.

The gene calls are TRBV5-1 and TRBJ1-4, with D tentatively TRBD1 (5 bases). V was cut by 2 bases and J by 1 base, with 12 bases left in between. Germline V gene lookup returns CDR1 SGHRS and CDR2 YFSETQ. CDR3 length: 16 amino acids. CDR3 loop: CASSLSGRKTNEKLFF. The CDR3 coding sequence is TGCGCCAGCAGCTTATCGGGACGGAAAACTAATGAAAAACTGTTTTTT.

V is TRBV28 and J is TRBJ2-7; weak D call: TRBD1 (5 bases). This CDR3 comprises 14 residues. The V end lost 3 bases, the J end lost 2 bases, and 11 bases lay between the germline ends. Germline CDR1 reads MDHEN; CDR2 reads SYDVKM. The DNA of the CDR3 is TGTGCCAGCAGTTTTTGGACAAACACCTACGAGCAGTACTTC. Residues: CASSFWTNTYEQYF.

CDR3 bases: TGCGCCAGCAGCCAAGTACAGGGGGAGACCCAGTACTTC. Its translation: CASSQVQGETQYF. This chain connects TRBV4-1 to TRBJ2-5, with TRBD1 identical over 7 bases. CDR3 size: 13 residues. The junction had 1 base not matched to a gene; V was cut back by 1 base and J by 5 bases. Germline-derived CDR1 and CDR2 are MGHRA and YSYEKL.

The rearrangement uses TRBV7-8 and TRBJ2-5; no clear D gene. With the DNA end fitting TRBJ2-7 better, the J assignment may be wrong. This CDR3 is built from 11 residues. The germline V gene has CDR1 SGHVS and CDR2 FQNEAQ. CDR3 nucleotide sequence: TGTGCCAGCAGCTTCGACTACGAGCAGTACTTC. Translated: CASSFDYEQYF.

This chain uses TRBV6-1 with TRBJ2-7, with a weak D call TRBD1 (5 bases). Germline V lookup: CDR1 MNHNS, CDR2 SASEGT. V lost 1 base and J 3 bases, leaving 7 bases between the germline ends. The CDR3 loop spans 13 amino acids. CDR3 sequence reads: CASSEEGIYEQYF. CDR3 coding DNA: TGTGCCAGCAGTGAAGAGGGGATCTACGAGCAGTACTTC.

The rearrangement uses TRBV7-9 and TRBJ1-1; D remains ambiguous. The CDR3 covers 15 residues. Trimming left V 5 bases short and J 0 bases short, with 13 bases between. CDR1 SEHNR and CDR2 FQNEAQ come from the germline V gene (reference sequence). The CDR3 DNA sequence: TGTGCCAGCAGCCCCACCGACGGGGTGAACACTGAAGCTTTCTTT. Protein product: CASSPTDGVNTEAFF.

CDR3 amino acids: CASIRLAGSYEQYF. The CDR3 coding sequence is TGTGCCAGCATTCGACTAGCGGGTTCCTACGAGCAGTACTTC. The rearrangement uses TRBV5-8 and TRBJ2-7; 10 nucleotides align to TRBD2. J was trimmed by 1 base and V by 6 bases; bases with no gene match: 4. Germline CDR1 and CDR2: SGHTS and YDEGEE. The CDR3 has 14 residues.

V and J are TRBV30 and TRBJ2-2; maybe TRBD2 (6 bases). The germline V gene encodes CDR1 GTSNPN and CDR2 SVGIG (reference sequence). The CDR3 has 13 residues. The V end lost 2 bases, the J end lost 6 bases, and 10 bases lay between the germline ends. The CDR3 loop is CAWSSRLAGELFF. CDR3 DNA: TGTGCCTGGAGTTCCCGACTAGCCGGGGAGCTGTTTTTT.

This rearrangement joins TRBV28 to TRBJ2-7; D might be TRBD1 or TRBD2, each matching 5 bases. Germline CDR1 reads MDHEN; CDR2 reads SYDVKM. The V end lost 5 bases, the J end lost 3 bases, and 23 bases lay between the germline ends. This CDR3 region has 17 residues. The DNA of the CDR3 is TGTGCCAGCAGTCCCCAAAAGGGACGCACGAAGGGCTACGAGCAGTACTTC. Its translation is CASSPQKGRTKGYEQYF.

This clone was detected only once. The germline gene is not matched at one end of the junction; a read error may be the cause. The CDR3 here is CASNLASTNEKLFF. The CDR3 coding sequence is TGCGCCAGCAACTTGGCCTCAACTAATGAAAAACTGTTTTTT. The chain links TRBV5-1 to TRBJ1-4; D is unclear. This CDR3 is 14 amino acids long. Germline CDR1 reads SGHRS; CDR2 reads YFSETQ.

The rearrangement joins TRBV19 to TRBJ1-1; 11 bases are shared with TRBD1. Germline loops: CDR1 LNHDA, CDR2 SQIVND (reference sequence). This CDR3 spans 17 amino acids. The J segment lost 2 bases and the V segment lost 7 bases, leaving 12 bases of the junction unmatched. The chain's CDR3 is CASTRDRGMIPNTEAFF. DNA for the CDR3: TGTGCCAGTACCCGGGACAGGGGGATGATACCCAACACTGAAGCTTTCTTT.

The CDR3 nucleotides are TGTGCCAGCACACAGGGGCCCGATACGCAGTATTTT. Its protein is CASTQGPDTQYF. V gene TRBV2 combines with J gene TRBJ2-3, with TRBD1 matching 7 bases. V gave up 7 bases and J gave up 6 bases; unmatched junction bases: 4. This CDR3 region has 12 residues. Germline lookup yields CDR1 SNHLY and CDR2 FYNNEI.

The CDR3 sequence is CASSIRQGRTEAFF. Here the CDR3 DNA reads TGTGCCAGTAGTATCCGACAGGGTCGTACTGAAGCTTTCTTT. The chain joins TRBV19 to TRBJ1-1; 7 bases map to TRBD1. The V segment lost 3 bases and the J segment 5 bases; nucleotides outside the gene matches: 6. Per germline, CDR1 LNHDA and CDR2 SQIVND (reference sequence). The CDR3 spans 14 residues.

The chain recombines TRBV5-4 with TRBJ2-5; 13 bases match TRBD2. The DNA end lines up better with TRBJ2-7; the J call may be wrong. Germline CDR1 is SGHNT and CDR2 is YYREEE (reference sequence). The CDR3 spans 15 residues. The CDR3 DNA sequence: TGTGCCAGCAGCGAAGGACTAGCGGGAGCCTACGAGCAGTACTTC. Encoded protein: CASSEGLAGAYEQYF.

The chain has TRBV15 and TRBJ1-5; 8 nucleotides match TRBD1. The CDR3 consists of 16 residues. The J segment lost 7 bases and the V segment lost 0 bases, leaving 8 bases of the junction unmatched. CDR1 is LNHNV, CDR2 YYDKDF, per germline (reference sequence). The CDR3 region is CATSRELGQVAQPQHF. The CDR3 DNA reads TGTGCCACCAGCAGAGAATTGGGACAGGTCGCCCAGCCCCAGCATTTT.